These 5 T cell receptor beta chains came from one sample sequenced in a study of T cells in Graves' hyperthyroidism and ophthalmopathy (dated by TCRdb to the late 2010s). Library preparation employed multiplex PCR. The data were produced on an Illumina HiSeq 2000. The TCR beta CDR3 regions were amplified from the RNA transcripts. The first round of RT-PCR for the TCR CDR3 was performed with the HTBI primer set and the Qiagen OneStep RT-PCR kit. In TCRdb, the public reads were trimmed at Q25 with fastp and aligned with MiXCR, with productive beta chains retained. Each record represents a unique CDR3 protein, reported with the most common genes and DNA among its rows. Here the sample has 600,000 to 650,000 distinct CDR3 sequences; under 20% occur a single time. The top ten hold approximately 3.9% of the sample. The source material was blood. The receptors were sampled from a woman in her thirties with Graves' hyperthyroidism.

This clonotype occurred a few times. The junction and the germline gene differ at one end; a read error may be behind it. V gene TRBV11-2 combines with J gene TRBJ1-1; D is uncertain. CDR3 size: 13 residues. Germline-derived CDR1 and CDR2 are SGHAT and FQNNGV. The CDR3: CAGSQEFNTEAFF. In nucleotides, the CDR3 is TGTGCCGGCAGCCAGGAGTTCAACACTGAAGCTTTCTTT.

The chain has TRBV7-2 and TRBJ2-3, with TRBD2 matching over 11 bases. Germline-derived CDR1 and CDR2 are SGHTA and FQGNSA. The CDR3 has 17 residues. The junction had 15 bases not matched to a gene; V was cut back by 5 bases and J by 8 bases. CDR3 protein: CASSPTSGGPGRATQYF. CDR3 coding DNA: TGTGCCAGCAGCCCCACTAGCGGGGGACCTGGGCGGGCTACGCAGTATTTT.

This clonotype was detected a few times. The CDR3 bases are TGTGCCATCAGGGGGGGAACTACAGGGAACACTGAAGCTTTCTTT. Amino acids: CAIRGGTTGNTEAFF. The chain joins TRBV10-3 to TRBJ1-1; TRBD1 might be the D (5 bases). V was shortened by 6 bases and J by 1 base, with 15 bases between the two germline ends. The CDR3 runs 15 residues. Germline values: CDR1 ENHRY, CDR2 SYGVKD.

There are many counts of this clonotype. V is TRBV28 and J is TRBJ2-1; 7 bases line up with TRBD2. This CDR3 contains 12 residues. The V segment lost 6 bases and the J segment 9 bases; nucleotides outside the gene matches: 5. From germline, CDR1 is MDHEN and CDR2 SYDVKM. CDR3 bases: TGTGCCAGCAGCCCCAGACTAGCTGAGCAGTTCTTC. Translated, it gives CASSPRLAEQFF.

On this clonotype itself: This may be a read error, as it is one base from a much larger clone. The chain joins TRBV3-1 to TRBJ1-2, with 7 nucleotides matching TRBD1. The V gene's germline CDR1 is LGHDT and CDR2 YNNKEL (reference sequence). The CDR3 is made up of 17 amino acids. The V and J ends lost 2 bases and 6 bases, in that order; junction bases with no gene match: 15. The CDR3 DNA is TGTGCCAGCAGCCAACCGGGGCGAAGGGACAGTGATCATGGCTACACCTTC. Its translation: CASSQPGRRDSDHGYTF.